Presented here are 19 T cell receptor beta chains from one specimen sequenced in a study of CD8+CD57+ T cells in acquired aplastic anemia. The use of genomic DNA as template underpinned the TCR beta VDJ and CDR3 profiling. TCRdb recomputed calls from the reads with MiXCR, one row per CDR3 protein. The data contain roughly 170,000 distinct CDR3 sequences, 45% to 60% of them singletons. Sequencing involved patients with CD8+CD57+ cell expansion previously shown by flow cytometry. The sequenced sample consisted of sorted CD4+, CD8+, or CD8+CD57+ T cells (not recorded which) from PBMCs. The receptors were sampled from a human donor with aplastic anemia.

In its sample, this clonotype was seen a few times. DNA for the CDR3: TGTGCCACCAGTGATTTAGGGGTCAATCAGCCCCAGCATTTT. This gives the protein CATSDLGVNQPQHF. V usage is TRBV24-1 and J usage is TRBJ1-5; D perhaps matches TRBD1 (5 bases). The CDR3 contains 14 residues. Looked up from germline, CDR1 is KGHDR and CDR2 is SFDVKD. V lost 1 base to trimming and J lost 3 bases, with 6 bases between them.

This clonotype was seen at least ten times. This chain joins TRBV5-8 and TRBJ2-1, with a tentative D call TRBD2 (5 bases). Trimming removed 4 bases at V and 3 bases at J, with 8 bases between. Germline CDR1 reads SGHTS; CDR2 reads YDEGEE. The CDR3 is made up of 13 amino acids. CDR3: CASSVDYYNEQFF. The CDR3 nucleotides read TGTGCCAGCAGCGTTGACTACTACAATGAGCAGTTCTTC. Drawing the rest from reference TRBV5-8 and TRBJ2-1, the complete variable domain is EAGVTQSPTHLIKTRGQQATLRCSPISGHTSVYWYQQALGLGLQFLLWYDEGEERNRGNFPPRFSGRQFPNYSSELNVNALELEDSALYLCASSVDYYNEQFFGPGTRLTVL.

The V and J genes are TRBV10-3 and TRBJ2-3, with D unresolved. This CDR3 is built from 13 residues. Trimming removed 8 bases from V and 1 base from J, with 10 bases in between. The germline V gene has CDR1 ENHRY and CDR2 SYGVKD. This CDR3 reads CAILDGRTDTQYF. In DNA form, the CDR3 reads TGTGCCATCCTTGACGGGCGCACAGATACGCAGTATTTT.

For this clonotype: No conserved phenylalanine or tryptophan is present at the end of the CDR3, so a read error is the likely explanation. V and J are TRBV25-1 and TRBJ2-3, with D perhaps matching TRBD1 (6 bases). The CDR3 runs to 14 residues. The V end was cut by 6 bases, the J end by 11 bases, with 21 bases between. CDR1 and CDR2 (germline): MGHDK, SYGVNS. The CDR3 DNA reads TGTGCCAGCAGCCGATTACAGGGTGTCGACGAGCAGTATCTT. Protein product: CASSRLQGVDEQYL.

This chain uses TRBV7-9 with TRBJ1-1; D unclear. V dropped 3 bases and J dropped 1 base, with 6 bases sitting between them. Germline V gene sequence: CDR1 SEHNR, CDR2 FQNEAQ (reference sequence). The CDR3 is made up of 13 amino acids. CDR3 residues: CASSLMRNTEAFF. The CDR3 DNA is TGTGCCAGCAGCTTGATGAGGAACACTGAAGCTTTCTTT.

This clonotype appeared a few times. The gene calls are TRBV11-2 and TRBJ1-2; possibly TRBD1 for D (5 bases). CDR1 and CDR2 from the germline V gene are SGHAT and FQNNGV. The CDR3 runs 13 residues. Trimming shortened V by 2 bases and J by 4 bases, and 8 bases separated the two germline ends. For the CDR3, the DNA is TGTGCCAGCAGCTTACCAACAGGCTATGGCTACACCTTC. This encodes CASSLPTGYGYTF.

The rearrangement links TRBV3-1 to TRBJ1-2, with 7 nucleotides matching TRBD1. The V and J ends lost 0 bases and 7 bases, in that order; junction bases with no gene match: 8. The V gene's germline CDR1 is LGHDT and CDR2 YNNKEL (reference sequence). The CDR3 sequence is 15 residues long. The CDR3 sequence is CASSQEGTAVFGYTF. The CDR3 DNA is TGTGCCAGCAGCCAAGAGGGGACAGCCGTCTTTGGCTACACCTTC.

By sample fraction, this clonotype is medium-sized (0.01 to 0.1%). The chain combines TRBV2 with TRBJ1-6, with 9 bases matching TRBD1. Germline V gives CDR1 SNHLY, CDR2 FYNNEI. The ends lost 6 bases at V and 7 bases at J; junction bases unmatched: 4. The CDR3 runs 14 residues. The CDR3, as DNA: TGTGCCAGCAGGGCCGGGACAGGGAATTCACCCCTCCACTTT. It encodes CASRAGTGNSPLHF.

This clonotype was counted many times. The chain recombines TRBV20-1 with TRBJ1-6; D possibly corresponds to TRBD1 (6 bases). Germline V gene sequence: CDR1 DFQATT, CDR2 SNEGSKA (reference sequence). Trimming took 6 bases from V and 6 from J, leaving 15 bases between them. This CDR3 spans 14 amino acids. CDR3 nucleotides: TGCAGTGCCAGCAGGGGAGAACTTAATTCACCCCTCCACTTT. This encodes CSASRGELNSPLHF.

The chain employs TRBV5-1 and TRBJ2-1, with 11 bases aligning to TRBD2. J lost 6 bases, V lost 3 bases, and 8 bases had no gene match. The germline V gene encodes CDR1 SGHRS and CDR2 YFSETQ. This CDR3 has 16 amino acids. Here the CDR3 reads CASSSSLAGGGNEQFF. CDR3 in DNA: TGCGCCAGCAGCTCTTCTCTAGCGGGGGGCGGCAATGAGCAGTTCTTC.

A word on this clonotype: One base away lies a much larger clone, so this may be a sequencing read error. J is TRBJ2-2 and V is TRBV20-1; TRBD2 agrees at 9 bases. The CDR3 runs to 14 residues. Germline V gene data show CDR1 as DFQATT and CDR2 as SNEGSKA (reference sequence). The CDR3 DNA sequence: TGCAGTGCTGGTAGCGGGGGTAACACCGGGGAGCTGTCTTTT. It yields the protein CSAGSGGNTGELSF.

This CDR3 is CASSKLWTGLRGTEAFF. The DNA for the CDR3 is TGTGCCAGCAGCAAACTATGGACAGGGTTGCGTGGAACTGAAGCTTTCTTT. The chain combines TRBV11-1 with TRBJ1-1, with TRBD1 matching over 8 bases. Germline assignment: CDR1 SGHAT and CDR2 FQDESV (reference sequence). CDR3 size: 17 residues. V shed 5 bases, J shed 5 bases, and the junction held 16 bases outside the gene matches.

CDR3: CSARVEGGYGYTF. The CDR3 bases are TGCAGTGCTAGAGTGGAGGGAGGCTATGGCTACACCTTC. V is TRBV20-1 and J is TRBJ1-2; D unclear. CDR3 length: 13 residues. V was clipped by 1 base and J by 4 bases, with 10 bases between them. Germline assignment: CDR1 DFQATT and CDR2 SNEGSKA (reference sequence).

This chain uses TRBV25-1 with TRBJ2-2, with 8 positions matching TRBD1. This CDR3 contains 15 residues. J was trimmed by 6 bases and V by 7 bases; bases with no gene match: 10. Germline V lookup: CDR1 MGHDK, CDR2 SYGVNS. The CDR3 spells CASKPRTGFPGELFF. For the CDR3, the DNA is TGTGCCAGCAAGCCTCGGACAGGGTTCCCCGGGGAGCTGTTTTTT.

Details on this clonotype: A much more abundant neighbour one base away suggests this may be a read error. J is TRBJ2-7 and V is TRBV6-1; D uncertain. CDR3 length equals 15 residues. The V and J ends lost 5 bases and 5 bases respectively, with 19 bases between them. Germline V CDR1 and CDR2: MNHNS, SASEGT. CDR3 bases: TGTGCCAGCAGTCCGTCTAATTACGGGTCCCACGAGCAGTACTTC. Translated, it gives CASSPSNYGSHEQYF.

This clonotype was seen more than once but under ten times. CDR3 loop: CASSSIRFDGYTF. In nucleotides, the CDR3 is TGTGCCAGCAGCTCAATACGATTTGATGGCTACACCTTC. The genes are TRBV7-9 and TRBJ1-2; D is unresolved. V shed 4 bases and J shed 6 bases, with 12 bases lying between them. Germline CDR1 SEHNR, CDR2 FQNEAQ (reference sequence). The CDR3 length is 13 residues.

This clonotype was counted at least ten times. The rearrangement joins TRBV20-1 to TRBJ1-1; 7 bases agree with TRBD1. The CDR3 contains 13 residues. Germline assignment: CDR1 DFQATT and CDR2 SNEGSKA (reference sequence). J gave up 10 bases and V 1 base, and 9 bases lay outside the gene matches. Written as DNA, the CDR3 is TGCAGTGCTAGAGGGACAGGTACCCGGGGAGCTTTCTTT. As protein: CSARGTGTRGAFF.

The rearrangement links TRBV2 to TRBJ2-7; D is tentatively TRBD1 or TRBD2 (5 bases each). Trimming took off 6 bases at V and 3 bases at J, with 12 bases between the two ends. The CDR3 runs 13 residues. Per germline, CDR1 SNHLY and CDR2 FYNNEI. CDR3 region: CASSAGTDYEQYF. CDR3 nucleotides: TGTGCCAGCAGCGCCGGGACGGACTACGAGCAGTACTTC.

A note on this clonotype: One end of the junction fails to match germline, which may point to a read error. This chain links TRBV7-7 with TRBJ2-5, with D possibly matching TRBD1 (6 bases). The CDR3 has 14 residues. Per the germline V gene, CDR1 is SSHAT and CDR2 is FNYEAQ (reference sequence). The CDR3 sequence: CASSFRYREETQYF. The CDR3 DNA is TGTGCTAGCAGCTTTAGGTACAGGGAAGAGACCCAGTACTTC.